These T cell receptor beta chains were read from a single sample in a study of cytomegalovirus exposure and HLA in healthy donors. Repertoires were generated with immunoSEQ multiplex PCR, while TCRdb's copy carries only in-frame clones and drops some. In the table there are about 160,000 clones, roughly nine tenths of which are singletons. The sample taken for sequencing was PBMCs. These receptors were obtained from a woman in her late teens or twenties in good health and CMV-seropositive. CDR3s include the opening cysteine and the closing phenylalanine or tryptophan. D genes are given only for firm matches. Clone size is stated in some rows and not others, as once, few, many or a class when expanded.

v_gene	abundance	d_gene	j_gene	CDR3aa	CDR3nt
TRBV11-3	-	TRBD1	TRBJ2-7	CASRLGTAYEQYF	TGTGCCAGCAGACTTGGGACAGCCTACGAGCAGTACTTC
TRBV5-1	-	TRBD2	TRBJ2-7	CASSLEPSGRTYEQYF	TGCGCCAGCAGCTTGGAACCTAGCGGGAGGACCTACGAGCAGTACTTC
TRBV28	once	-	TRBJ2-3	CASNHLGFTQYF	TGTGCCAGCAATCACCTCGGGTTTACGCAGTATTTT
TRBV19	-	TRBD1	TRBJ1-5	CASSGQGFQPQHF	TGTGCCAGTAGTGGACAGGGGTTTCAGCCCCAGCATTTT
TRBV4-3	-	TRBD2	TRBJ2-4	CASSQVGTSLQYF	TGCGCCAGCAGCCAAGTAGGGACTAGCCTACAGTACTTC
TRBV5-4	once	TRBD1	TRBJ1-5	CASSLPGQGRTYSNQPQHF	TGTGCCAGCAGTCTTCCGGGACAGGGTCGAACTTATAGCAATCAGCCCCAGCATTTT
TRBV6-5	once	TRBD2	TRBJ2-1	CASSLFGRAGNEQFF	TGTGCCAGCAGTTTGTTCGGGAGGGCCGGCAATGAGCAGTTCTTC
TRBV5-1	-	-	TRBJ2-3	CASRLSGTDTQYF	TGCGCCAGCAGATTATCAGGCACAGATACGCAGTATTTT
TRBV5-1	-	-	TRBJ1-2	CASSPVDRGRYTF	TGCGCCAGCAGCCCGGTTGACAGAGGCCGCTACACCTTC
TRBV12-5	-	TRBD1	TRBJ2-7	CASRMDGQASYEQYF	TGTGCTAGCAGAATGGATGGACAGGCCTCCTACGAGCAGTACTTC